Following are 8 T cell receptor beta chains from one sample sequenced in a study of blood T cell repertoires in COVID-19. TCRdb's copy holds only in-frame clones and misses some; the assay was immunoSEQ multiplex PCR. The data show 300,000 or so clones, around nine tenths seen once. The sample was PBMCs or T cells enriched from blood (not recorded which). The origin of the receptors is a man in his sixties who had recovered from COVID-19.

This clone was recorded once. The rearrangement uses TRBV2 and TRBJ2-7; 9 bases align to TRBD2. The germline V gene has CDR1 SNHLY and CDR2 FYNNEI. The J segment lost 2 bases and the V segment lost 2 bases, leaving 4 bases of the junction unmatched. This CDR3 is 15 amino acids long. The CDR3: CASSELAGVPYEQYF. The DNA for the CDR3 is TGTGCCAGCAGTGAATTAGCGGGGGTTCCCTACGAGCAGTACTTC.

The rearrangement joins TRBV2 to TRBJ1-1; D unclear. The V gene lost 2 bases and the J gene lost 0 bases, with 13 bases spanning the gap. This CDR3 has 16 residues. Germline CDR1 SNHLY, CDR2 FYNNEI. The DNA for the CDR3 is TGTGCCAGCAGTGAAAACGGACTTAGGTTGAACACTGAAGCTTTCTTT. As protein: CASSENGLRLNTEAFF.

The CDR3 coding sequence is TGTGCCAGCAGTCAAACAGGAAACACTGAAGCTTTCTTT. The encoded protein is CASSQTGNTEAFF. The rearrangement links TRBV9 to TRBJ1-1; perhaps TRBD1 as D (5 bases). V was clipped by 5 bases and J by 2 bases, with 10 bases between them. This CDR3 has 13 amino acids. Germline V gives CDR1 SGDLS, CDR2 YYNGEE.

The CDR3 protein is CASWGRDSNQPQHF. CDR3 coding DNA: TGTGCCAGCTGGGGGAGGGATAGCAATCAGCCCCAGCATTTT. The chain joins TRBV27 to TRBJ1-5; possible D gene TRBD1, 5 bases. Trimming cost V 8 bases and J 0 bases, with 11 bases left between them. The CDR3 extends over 14 amino acids. Per the germline V gene, CDR1 is MNHEY and CDR2 is SMNVEV (reference sequence).

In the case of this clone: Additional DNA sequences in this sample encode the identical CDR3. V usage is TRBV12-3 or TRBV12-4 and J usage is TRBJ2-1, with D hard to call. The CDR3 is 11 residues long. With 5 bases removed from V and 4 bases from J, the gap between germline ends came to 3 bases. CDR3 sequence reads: CASSTYNEQFF. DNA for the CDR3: TGTGCCAGCAGTACATACAATGAGCAGTTCTTC.

CDR3 coding DNA: TGTGCCAGCAGCAGGGGGCTTTCCTACGAGCAGTACTTC. Amino acids: CASSRGLSYEQYF. This chain uses TRBV6-1 with TRBJ2-7; 8 bases match TRBD1. CDR3 length: 13 amino acids. V was clipped by 6 bases and J by 1 base; unmatched bases: 2. Germline lookup yields CDR1 MNHNS and CDR2 SASEGT.

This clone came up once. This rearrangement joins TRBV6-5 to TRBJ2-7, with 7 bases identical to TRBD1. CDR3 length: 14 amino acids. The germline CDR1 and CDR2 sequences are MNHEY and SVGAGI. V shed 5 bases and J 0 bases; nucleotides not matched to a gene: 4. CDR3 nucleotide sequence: TGTGCCAGCAGTAGAGACAGGGTCTCCTACGAGCAGTACTTC. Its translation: CASSRDRVSYEQYF.

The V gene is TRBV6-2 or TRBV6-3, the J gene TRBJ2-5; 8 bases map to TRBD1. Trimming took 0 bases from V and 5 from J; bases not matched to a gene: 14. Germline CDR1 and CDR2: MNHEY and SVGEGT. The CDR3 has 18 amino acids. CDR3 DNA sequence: TGTGCCAGCAGTTACTCGCCGGCAACCGGGACAGGAGGGGAGACCCAGTACTTC. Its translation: CASSYSPATGTGGETQYF.